This record covers a single T cell receptor (beta chain). Everyone who donated was a Caucasian adult who lived in Nashville, Tennessee. With unsorted samples, genomic DNA was obtained from 80 million to 100 million PBMCs. Profiling relied on immunoSEQ multiplex PCR, and the TCRdb table lists in-frame clones only, not all of them. The sample yields about 510,000 clones, 75% to 80% seen once. These data originate in a study of shared clonotypes between healthy human individuals. The CDR3 is made up of 14 amino acids. Germline V gives CDR1 SGDLS, CDR2 YYNGEE. The V end lost 3 bases, the J end lost 4 bases, and 11 bases lay between the germline ends.

The sequencing sample was made of PBMCs. The chain employs TRBV9 and TRBJ1-3, with D possibly being TRBD1 (6 bases). The receptor's source is a woman aged 40 to 49 in good health. Some clones in this sample may be carry-over from other donors' samples. CDR3 amino acids: CASSAHRVGNTIYF. As DNA, the CDR3 is TGTGCCAGCAGCGCCCACAGGGTCGGAAACACCATATATTTT.